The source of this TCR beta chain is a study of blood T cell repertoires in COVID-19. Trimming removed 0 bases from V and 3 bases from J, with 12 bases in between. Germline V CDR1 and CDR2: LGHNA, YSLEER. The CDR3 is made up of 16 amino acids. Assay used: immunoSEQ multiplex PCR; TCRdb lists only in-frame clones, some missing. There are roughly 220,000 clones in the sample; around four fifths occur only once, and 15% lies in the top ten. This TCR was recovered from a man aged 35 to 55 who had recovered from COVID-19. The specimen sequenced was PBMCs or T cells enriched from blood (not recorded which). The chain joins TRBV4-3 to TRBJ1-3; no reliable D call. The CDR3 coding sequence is TGCGCCAGCAGCCAAGACCACAACCGTTTTGGAAACACCATATATTTT. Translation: CASSQDHNRFGNTIYF.